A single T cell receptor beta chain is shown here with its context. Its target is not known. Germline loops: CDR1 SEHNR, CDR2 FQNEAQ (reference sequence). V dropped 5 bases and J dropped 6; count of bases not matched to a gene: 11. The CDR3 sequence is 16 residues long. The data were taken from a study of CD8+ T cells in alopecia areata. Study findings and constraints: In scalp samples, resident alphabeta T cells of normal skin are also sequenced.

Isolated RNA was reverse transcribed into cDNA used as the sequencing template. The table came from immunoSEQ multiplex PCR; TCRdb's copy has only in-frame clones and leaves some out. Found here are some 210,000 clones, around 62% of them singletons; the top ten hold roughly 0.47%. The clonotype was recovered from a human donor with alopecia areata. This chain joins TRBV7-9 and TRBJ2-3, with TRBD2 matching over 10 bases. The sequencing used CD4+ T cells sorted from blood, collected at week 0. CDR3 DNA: TGTGCCAGCAGCCGCCGGCTAGCGGGGGCGGAGGATACGCAGTATTTT. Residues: CASSRRLAGAEDTQYF. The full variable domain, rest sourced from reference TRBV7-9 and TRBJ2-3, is DTGVSQNPRHKITKRGQNVTFRCDPISEHNRLYWYRQTLGQGPEFLTYFQNEAQLEKSRLLSDRFSAERPKGSFSTLEIQRTEQGDSAMYLCASSRRLAGAEDTQYFGPGTRLTVL.